These 19 T cell receptor beta chains were all obtained from the same sample, sequenced in a study of T cells after yellow fever vaccination. TCRdb analysed the 5' RACE reads with MiXCR anew, one entry per CDR3 protein. The sample comprises approximately 300,000 distinct CDR3 sequences, roughly 8.7% of which are singletons, and under 20% rests with the top ten. The starting material was PBMCs, obtained on the day of the first yellow fever vaccination. The receptors stem from a man younger than 35 who received the YFV17D yellow fever vaccine.

The J gene is TRBJ1-2, the V gene TRBV28; no clear D. V was trimmed by 7 bases and J by 3 bases, leaving 18 bases between them. Germline V gene lookup returns CDR1 MDHEN and CDR2 SYDVKM. The CDR3 sequence is 15 residues long. The CDR3 DNA reads TGTGCCAGCACCCAGGAGGTAGGGAGTGACTATGGCTACACCTTC. Translation: CASTQEVGSDYGYTF.

This clonotype was picked up a small number of times. The V gene is TRBV7-6, the J gene TRBJ2-1; possible D gene TRBD1, 5 bases. In germline, CDR1 is SGHVS, CDR2 FNYEAQ. This CDR3 contains 15 residues. V lost 4 bases and J 5 bases, leaving 15 bases between the germline ends. CDR3 DNA: TGTGCCAGCAGCTCTTGGCACAGGAGCAACAATGAGCAGTTCTTC. It yields the protein CASSSWHRSNNEQFF.

About this clonotype itself: It may be a read error: a sequence one base away is much more abundant. The rearrangement links TRBV14 to TRBJ2-1; no reliable D call. V lost 5 bases, J lost 0 bases, and 17 bases lay in between. The CDR3 length is 17 residues. Germline V gives CDR1 SGHDN, CDR2 FVKESK. CDR3 nucleotide sequence: TGTGCCAGCAGCGCCCGAGCCGCTGGCTACTCCTACAATGAGCAGTTCTTC. The encoded protein is CASSARAAGYSYNEQFF. The full variable domain, completed using reference TRBV14 and TRBJ2-1, is EAGVTQFPSHSVIEKGQTVTLRCDPISGHDNLYWYRRVMGKEIKFLLHFVKESKQDESGMPNNRFLAERTGGTYSTLKVQPAELEDSGVYFCASSARAAGYSYNEQFFGPGTRLTVL.

This chain links TRBV7-8 with TRBJ2-3; 16 bases match TRBD2. This CDR3 comprises 18 residues. CDR1 and CDR2 from the germline V gene are SGHVS and FQNEAQ. V was pared by 2 bases and J by 1 base, with 3 bases of the junction left unmatched. CDR3 region: CASSLSGTSGGGTDTQYF. CDR3 coding DNA: TGTGCCAGCAGCTTATCCGGGACTAGCGGGGGGGGCACAGATACGCAGTATTTT.

This sequence joins TRBV5-1 and TRBJ1-4; D unresolved. V dropped 0 bases and J dropped 8 bases, with 8 bases sitting between them. The CDR3 is made up of 13 amino acids. From germline, CDR1 is SGHRS and CDR2 YFSETQ. The CDR3 spells CASSLGGREKLFF. The CDR3 DNA follows: TGCGCCAGCAGCTTGGGGGGTCGGGAAAAACTGTTTTTT.

This clonotype was counted ten times or more. This rearrangement joins TRBV11-1 to TRBJ2-1, with 12 bases matching TRBD2. The CDR3 has 18 residues. Germline values: CDR1 SGHAT, CDR2 FQDESV (reference sequence). The V gene end was trimmed by 5 bases and the J gene end by 0 bases; junction bases not matched to a gene: 8. CDR3 in amino acids: CASSLGLAGTSSYNEQFF. The CDR3 nucleotides are TGTGCCAGCAGCCTCGGACTAGCGGGGACCAGCTCCTACAATGAGCAGTTCTTC.

The chain couples TRBV5-6 to TRBJ1-6; 7 nucleotides align to TRBD1. V gave up 1 base and J gave up 13 bases; unmatched junction bases: 8. Germline loops: CDR1 SGHDT, CDR2 YYEEEE. The length of the CDR3 is 14 residues. CDR3 coding DNA: TGTGCCAGCAGCTTGTACAGTCCAGGGGGTCCCCTCCACTTT. This gives the protein CASSLYSPGGPLHF.

This clonotype was picked up many times. The chain joins TRBV18 to TRBJ1-2; D remains ambiguous. The V end lost 3 bases, the J end lost 4 bases, and 9 bases lay between the germline ends. Per germline, CDR1 KGHSH and CDR2 LQKENI. The CDR3 runs 13 residues. The CDR3 DNA reads TGTGCCAGCTCACCGGAATCAGCCTATGGCTACACCTTC. It encodes CASSPESAYGYTF.

This sequence joins TRBV11-2 and TRBJ2-1, with 12 bases matching TRBD2. J gave up 0 bases and V 3 bases, and 6 bases lay outside the gene matches. CDR3 length: 18 residues. The germline gives CDR1 SGHAT, CDR2 FQNNGV. In DNA, the CDR3 is TGTGCCAGCAGCTTGACTAGCGGGGGCCCGATCTCCTACAATGAGCAGTTCTTC. This encodes CASSLTSGGPISYNEQFF.

This clonotype was seen many times. The chain is built from TRBV27 and TRBJ1-5; no firm D call. Germline V lookup: CDR1 MNHEY, CDR2 SMNVEV (reference sequence). V lost 2 bases and J lost 2, with 7 bases in between. The CDR3 is 14 amino acids. This chain's CDR3 is CASSLGLGNQPQHF. The CDR3 DNA follows: TGTGCCAGCAGTTTAGGGTTGGGCAATCAGCCCCAGCATTTT.

Only a few counts were recorded for this clonotype. The rearrangement links TRBV5-1 to TRBJ1-5; D is unresolved. The length of the CDR3 is 15 residues. Germline V CDR1 and CDR2: SGHRS, YFSETQ. V was trimmed by 0 bases and J by 2 bases, leaving 9 bases between them. The CDR3 loop is CASSLGGFGNQPQHF. The CDR3 region has the DNA TGCGCCAGCAGCTTGGGAGGGTTTGGCAATCAGCCCCAGCATTTT.

The chain has TRBV20-1 and TRBJ2-5; D is unclear. Germline V gives CDR1 DFQATT, CDR2 SNEGSKA (reference sequence). The CDR3 runs to 13 residues. Deletions cut 1 base from V and 1 base from J, with 7 bases between. CDR3 region: CSARGTVQETQYF. The CDR3 DNA reads TGCAGTGCTAGAGGGACCGTCCAAGAGACCCAGTACTTC.

This clonotype was observed a few times. The V gene is TRBV29-1, the J gene TRBJ2-2, with D perhaps matching TRBD2 (5 bases). Germline CDR1 reads SQVTM; CDR2 reads ANQGSEA. The CDR3 totals 14 residues. Trimming removed 7 bases at V and 0 bases at J, with 12 bases between. CDR3 protein: CSARVGANTGELFF. The CDR3 coding sequence is TGCAGCGCCCGAGTCGGGGCGAACACCGGGGAGCTGTTTTTT.

This chain connects TRBV4-1 to TRBJ2-2, with 12 bases aligning to TRBD2. Germline CDR1 MGHRA, CDR2 YSYEKL. This CDR3 has 19 residues. V dropped 2 bases and J dropped 7; count of bases not matched to a gene: 14. CDR3 in amino acids: CASSQRRLAGANTGGELFF. CDR3 nucleotide sequence: TGCGCCAGCAGCCAACGCCGACTAGCGGGGGCCAATACGGGCGGGGAGCTGTTTTTT.

This clonotype was counted a few times. V gene TRBV29-1 combines with J gene TRBJ2-7; 9 bases match TRBD1. The CDR3 runs to 15 residues. The V gene's germline CDR1 is SQVTM and CDR2 ANQGSEA. With V trimmed by 4 bases and J by 3 bases, 10 bases remained unmatched. CDR3 bases: TGCAGCGTTGCTGGGGGGGGGGACAGGGACTACGAGCAGTACTTC. It encodes CSVAGGGDRDYEQYF.

This clonotype was counted at least ten times. V gene TRBV5-5 combines with J gene TRBJ1-1; the D gene is possibly TRBD1 (5 bases). Trimming removed 1 base from V and 4 bases from J, with 11 bases in between. The CDR3 extends over 14 amino acids. CDR1 SGHKS and CDR2 YYEKEE come from the germline V gene (reference sequence). The CDR3 sequence is CASSLTGPGTEAFF. The CDR3 nucleotides read TGTGCCAGCAGCTTGACGGGGCCGGGCACTGAAGCTTTCTTT.

J is TRBJ2-3 and V is TRBV2; 8 bases are shared with TRBD2. CDR1 SNHLY and CDR2 FYNNEI come from the germline V gene. The CDR3 spans 13 residues. V lost 8 bases to trimming and J lost 3 bases; unmatched junction nucleotides: 4. The CDR3 is CASGGGPTDTQYF. Written as DNA, the CDR3 is TGTGCCAGCGGCGGGGGGCCGACAGATACGCAGTATTTT.

This clonotype occurred many times. The chain recombines TRBV12-3 or TRBV12-4 with TRBJ2-4; 8 bases line up with TRBD2. CDR3 length: 15 residues. Trimming took 4 bases from V and 8 from J; bases not matched to a gene: 10. CDR3 sequence (DNA): TGTGCCAGCAGTTCGCCGGGACTAGTGAGGGACATTCAGTACTTC. It is translated as CASSSPGLVRDIQYF.

There are many counts of this clonotype. The rearrangement joins TRBV7-2 to TRBJ2-1, with 12 nucleotides matching TRBD2. V shed 2 bases, J shed 7 bases, and the junction held 6 bases outside the gene matches. This CDR3 contains 16 residues. The germline V gene encodes CDR1 SGHTA and CDR2 FQGNSA. For the CDR3, the DNA is TGTGCCAGCAGCTTAATTCCTAGCGGGGGGGCTAATGAGCAGTTCTTC. It translates to CASSLIPSGGANEQFF.